This entry lists 11 T cell receptor beta chains sequenced from one sample in a study of CD8 T cells in ankylosing spondylitis. TCRdb processed the 5' RACE reads anew with MiXCR; each CDR3 protein has one entry. In the table there are about 130,000 distinct CDR3 sequences, 7% to 10% of which are singletons. The sequencing input was blood, either unsorted or a sorted T cell fraction (not recorded which). These receptors all stem from a male donor with ankylosing spondylitis or in good health (not recorded which).

This clonotype was counted at least ten times. The chain uses TRBV10-3 and TRBJ2-7; 7 bases agree with TRBD2. The germline CDR1 and CDR2 sequences are ENHRY and SYGVKD. V lost 0 bases, J lost 6 bases, and 5 bases stayed unmatched. The CDR3 is made up of 14 amino acids. Here the CDR3 DNA reads TGTGCCATCAGTGAGTCTGGGGGAGGGATCGAGCAGTACTTC. This gives the protein CAISESGGGIEQYF.

This clonotype has at least ten counts. J is TRBJ1-5 and V is TRBV20-1; 8 bases are shared with TRBD1. V gave up 6 bases and J gave up 1 base; unmatched junction bases: 11. The germline V gene has CDR1 DFQATT and CDR2 SNEGSKA (reference sequence). CDR3 size: 16 residues. CDR3: CSANTQGAWSNQPQHF. CDR3 in DNA: TGCAGTGCAAACACCCAGGGGGCGTGGAGCAATCAGCCCCAGCATTTT.

Many counts were recorded for this clonotype. The genes are TRBV12-3 or TRBV12-4 and TRBJ2-1; 9 bases agree with TRBD1. V trimming: 3 bases; J trimming: 9 bases; junction bases outside the gene matches: 6. The CDR3 sequence is 14 residues long. The CDR3 DNA sequence: TGTGCCAGCAGTTTTGGGACAGGGCTTGGTGAGCAGTTCTTC. Translating gives CASSFGTGLGEQFF.

This clonotype turned up a few times. V gene TRBV20-1 combines with J gene TRBJ2-7; weak D call: TRBD2 (5 bases). The CDR3 totals 16 residues. The germline V and J ends were trimmed by 3 bases and 7 bases, with 25 bases remaining between them. The germline V gene encodes CDR1 DFQATT and CDR2 SNEGSKA (reference sequence). In DNA, the CDR3 is TGCAGTGCTAGCTCACGGGAATTCACGAGATCTGAGGAGCAGTACTTC. Encoded protein: CSASSREFTRSEEQYF.

This clonotype was seen ten or more times. The chain employs TRBV7-2 and TRBJ2-1; 8 nucleotides align to TRBD1. Germline V lookup: CDR1 SGHTA, CDR2 FQGNSA. J gave up 6 bases and V 0 bases, and 4 bases lay outside the gene matches. The CDR3 spans 15 residues. The CDR3 coding sequence is TGTGCCAGCAGCTTAGCGACAGGGGCAGGCAATGAGCAGTTCTTC. Amino acid sequence: CASSLATGAGNEQFF.

This clonotype was observed at least ten times. The rearrangement links TRBV5-1 to TRBJ2-3, with 8 bases fitting TRBD2. Per the germline V gene, CDR1 is SGHRS and CDR2 is YFSETQ. The CDR3 runs 15 residues. Trimming took 8 bases from V and 3 from J; bases not matched to a gene: 11. The CDR3 loop reads CASMKRERITDTQYF. In DNA, the CDR3 is TGCGCCAGTATGAAGCGGGAGCGGATTACAGATACGCAGTATTTT. Drawing the rest from reference TRBV5-1 and TRBJ2-3, the complete variable domain is KAGVTQTPRYLIKTRGQQVTLSCSPISGHRSVSWYQQTPGQGLQFLFEYFSETQRNKGNFPGRFSGRQFSNSRSEMNVSTLELGDSALYLCASMKRERITDTQYFGPGTRLTVL.

This clonotype was counted many times. The V and J genes are TRBV6-5 and TRBJ2-6, with D possibly called TRBD1 or TRBD2 (5 bases each). This CDR3 has 17 residues. Germline CDR1 and CDR2: MNHEY and SVGAGI. V was pared by 0 bases and J by 0 bases, with 9 bases between. CDR3 amino acids: CASSYSLGVSGANVLTF. The CDR3 region has the DNA TGTGCCAGCAGTTACTCCCTGGGGGTCTCTGGGGCCAACGTCCTGACTTTC.

This chain connects TRBV20-1 to TRBJ1-2, with D possibly TRBD1 on 5 matching bases. The CDR3 covers 12 residues. V lost 6 bases and J 5 bases, leaving 13 bases between the germline ends. Germline loops: CDR1 DFQATT, CDR2 SNEGSKA (reference sequence). For the CDR3, the DNA is TGCAGTGCCTCGGGACTACCGTATGGCTACACCTTC. It encodes CSASGLPYGYTF.

The table lists this clonotype with many counts. This chain joins TRBV5-1 and TRBJ2-1; 8 bases align to TRBD2. The CDR3 is 15 amino acids. V dropped 1 base and J dropped 3; count of bases not matched to a gene: 3. Germline CDR1 reads SGHRS; CDR2 reads YFSETQ. CDR3 in amino acids: CASSLSSGDYNEQFF. CDR3 coding DNA: TGCGCCAGCAGCTTGAGTAGCGGGGACTACAATGAGCAGTTCTTC.

This clonotype was detected once. A clone one base away is much larger, so this may be a read error. The chain recombines TRBV7-2 with TRBJ2-5, with D perhaps matching TRBD2 (6 bases). The CDR3 is 12 amino acids. Germline V lookup: CDR1 SGHTA, CDR2 FQGNSA. CDR3 nucleotides: TGTGCCAGCAGCTCCTTAGGAGGGACCCACTACTTC. Translated: CASSSLGGTHYF.

This clonotype was picked up a small number of times. This sequence joins TRBV6-5 and TRBJ1-5, with D possibly TRBD1 on 6 matching bases. The V end was cut by 0 bases, the J end by 6 bases, with 12 bases between. Per the germline V gene, CDR1 is MNHEY and CDR2 is SVGAGI. The CDR3 contains 15 residues. The CDR3 reads CASSYSGGASQPQHF. The CDR3 coding sequence is TGTGCCAGCAGTTACTCTGGGGGGGCGAGTCAGCCCCAGCATTTT.